Each of the 5 T cell receptor beta chains below was sequenced from the same sample in a study of early T cells in non-severe SARS-CoV-2 infection. TCRdb independently ran MiXCR on the 5' RACE reads; one entry per CDR3 protein. In the table there are about 94,000 distinct CDR3 sequences, 13% of which are singletons. The source material was whole blood. The source is an adult who was a healthcare worker with PCR-confirmed SARS-CoV-2 infection or an uninfected control (not recorded which).

This clonotype was recorded many times. The rearrangement uses TRBV27 and TRBJ1-1; the D gene is possibly TRBD1 (5 bases). Trimming pared 2 bases from V and 5 bases from J, leaving 9 bases between. There are 13 residues in the CDR3. Germline V lookup: CDR1 MNHEY, CDR2 SMNVEV (reference sequence). The CDR3 protein is CASSLRGATEAFF. The CDR3 bases are TGTGCCAGCAGTTTAAGAGGGGCTACTGAAGCTTTCTTT.

The V and J genes are TRBV18 and TRBJ2-5, with D perhaps TRBD1 (6 bases). The ends were cut back, 4 bases at V and 1 base at J, with 16 bases in the middle. Germline CDR1 is KGHSH and CDR2 is LQKENI. This CDR3 region has 16 residues. CDR3 sequence reads: CASSHADSLAQETQYF. The CDR3 nucleotides read TGTGCCAGCTCACACGCGGACAGCCTAGCCCAAGAGACCCAGTACTTC.

The rearrangement links TRBV28 to TRBJ1-3; no clear D. Trimming removed 3 bases at V and 9 bases at J, with 24 bases between. Per germline, CDR1 MDHEN and CDR2 SYDVKM. The CDR3 spans 17 residues. The chain's CDR3 is CASSFYRGRSSETTIYF. The CDR3 nucleotides are TGTGCCAGCAGTTTTTACCGAGGGCGAAGCTCTGAAACCACCATATATTTT.

The rearrangement joins TRBV9 to TRBJ2-7; TRBD2 is a possible D gene (5 bases). This CDR3 spans 15 amino acids. V lost 0 bases and J lost 0, with 10 bases in between. The germline V gene encodes CDR1 SGDLS and CDR2 YYNGEE. CDR3: CASSVGGWSSYEQYF. For the CDR3, the DNA is TGTGCCAGCAGCGTAGGCGGGTGGTCCTCCTACGAGCAGTACTTC.

This clonotype was detected ten times or more. The rearrangement uses TRBV5-1 and TRBJ1-1, with TRBD1 as a possible D gene (5 bases). The CDR3 runs to 12 residues. The V gene lost 7 bases and the J gene lost 8 bases, with 15 bases spanning the gap. From germline, CDR1 is SGHRS and CDR2 YFSETQ. The CDR3 here is CASFGGPGEAFF. CDR3 sequence (DNA): TGCGCCAGCTTCGGCGGCCCAGGGGAAGCTTTCTTT.